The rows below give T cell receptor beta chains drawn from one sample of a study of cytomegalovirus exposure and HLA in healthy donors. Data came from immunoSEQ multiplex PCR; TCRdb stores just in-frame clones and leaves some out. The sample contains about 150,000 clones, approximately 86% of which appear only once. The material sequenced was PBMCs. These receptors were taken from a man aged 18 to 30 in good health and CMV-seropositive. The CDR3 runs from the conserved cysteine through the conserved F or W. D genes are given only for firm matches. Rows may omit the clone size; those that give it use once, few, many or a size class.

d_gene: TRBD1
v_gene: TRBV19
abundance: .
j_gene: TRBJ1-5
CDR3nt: TGTGCCAGTAGTCCGGACAGGGGAGAGCCCCAGCATTTT
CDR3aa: CASSPDRGEPQHF

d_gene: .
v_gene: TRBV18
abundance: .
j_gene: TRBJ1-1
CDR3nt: TGTGCCAGCTCACCACTTAACGGGAACACTGAAGCTTTCTTT
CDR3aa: CASSPLNGNTEAFF

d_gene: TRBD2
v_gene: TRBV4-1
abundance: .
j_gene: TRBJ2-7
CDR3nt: TGCGCCAGCAGCCACGAGACACCGGGACTAGCGTACTACGAGCAGTACTTC
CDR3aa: CASSHETPGLAYYEQYF

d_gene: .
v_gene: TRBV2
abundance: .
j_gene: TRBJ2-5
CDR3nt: TGTGCCAGCAGTGGGCAGGGATTGGCAGAGACCCAGTACTTC
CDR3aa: CASSGQGLAETQYF

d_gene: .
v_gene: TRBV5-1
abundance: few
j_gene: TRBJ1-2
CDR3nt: TGCGCCAGCTCTAAGGAGGGGACGGAAAGGGGCTACACCTTC
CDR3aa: CASSKEGTERGYTF

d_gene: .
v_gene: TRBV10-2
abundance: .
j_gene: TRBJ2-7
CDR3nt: TGCGCCAGCAGTGAGTCGATGTACACCCCGGCCCTAGGGCAGTACTTC
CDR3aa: CASSESMYTPALGQYF

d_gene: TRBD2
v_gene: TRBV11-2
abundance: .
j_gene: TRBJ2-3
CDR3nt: TGTGCCAGCAGCTTAGTAGGCCTAGCGGGGGGTAACACAGATACGCAGTATTTT
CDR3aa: CASSLVGLAGGNTDTQYF

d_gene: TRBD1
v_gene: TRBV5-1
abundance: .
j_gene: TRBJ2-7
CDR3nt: TGCGCCAGCAGCTTGTTACAGGGGGTCGTATACGAGCAGTACTTC
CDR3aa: CASSLLQGVVYEQYF

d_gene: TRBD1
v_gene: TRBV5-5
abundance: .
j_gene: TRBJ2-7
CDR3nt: TGTGCCAGCAGCGGGACAGATTCCTACGAGCAGTACTTC
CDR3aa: CASSGTDSYEQYF

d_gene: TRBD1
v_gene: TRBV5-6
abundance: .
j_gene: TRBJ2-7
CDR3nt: TGTGCCAGCAGCTTAGACAGGGGGGACGAGCAGTACTTC
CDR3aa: CASSLDRGDEQYF

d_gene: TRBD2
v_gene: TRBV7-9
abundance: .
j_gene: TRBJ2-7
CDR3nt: TGTGCCAGCAGCTTAGGTGGGTGGCGGGGGAGCTCCTACGAGCAGTACTTC
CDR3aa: CASSLGGWRGSSYEQYF

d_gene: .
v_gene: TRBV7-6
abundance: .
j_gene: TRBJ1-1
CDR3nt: TGTGCCAGCACGACGGGGATGAACACTGAAGCTTTCTTT
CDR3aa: CASTTGMNTEAFF

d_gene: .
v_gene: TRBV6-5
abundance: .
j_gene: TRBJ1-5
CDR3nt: TGTGCCAGCAGTTACTCGTTTGGTGGGAGCCAGCCCCAGCATTTT
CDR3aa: CASSYSFGGSQPQHF

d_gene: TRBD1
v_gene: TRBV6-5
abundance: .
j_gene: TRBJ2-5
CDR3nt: TGTGCCAGCAGTTACTCGACAGGGGGCGCAGAGACCCAGTACTTC
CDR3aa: CASSYSTGGAETQYF

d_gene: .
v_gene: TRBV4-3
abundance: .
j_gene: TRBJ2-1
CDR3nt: TGCGCCAGCAGCCAAGAAACGGGGGGCCCGTGGAATGAGCAGTTCTTC
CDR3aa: CASSQETGGPWNEQFF

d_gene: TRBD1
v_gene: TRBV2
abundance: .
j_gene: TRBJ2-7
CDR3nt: TGTGCCAGCGCCGAAGGGAGACAGGGGTTCTACGAGCAGTACTTC
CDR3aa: CASAEGRQGFYEQYF

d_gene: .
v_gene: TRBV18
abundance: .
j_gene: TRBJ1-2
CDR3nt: TGTGCCAGCTCGCCGGGGGGGAGCCTTGGTGGCTACACCTTC
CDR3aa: CASSPGGSLGGYTF

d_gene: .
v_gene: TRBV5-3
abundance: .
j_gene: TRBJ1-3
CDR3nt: TGTGCCAGAAGCGGCCGTACAGCTTGCTCTGGAAACACCATATATTTT
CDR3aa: CARSGRTACSGNTIYF

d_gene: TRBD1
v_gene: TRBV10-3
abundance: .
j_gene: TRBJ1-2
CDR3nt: TGTGCCATCAGTGCGGGACAGATCTATGGCTACACCTTC
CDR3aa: CAISAGQIYGYTF

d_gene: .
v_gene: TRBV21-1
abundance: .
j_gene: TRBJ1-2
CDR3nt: TGTGCCAGCAGCAAACCCTGCCGGGGAGTTCATGGCTACACCTTC
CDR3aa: CASSKPCRGVHGYTF

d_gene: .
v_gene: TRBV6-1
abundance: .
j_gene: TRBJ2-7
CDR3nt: TGTGCCAGCAGTGAAACCCCAGGGAAAGAGCAGTACTTC
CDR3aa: CASSETPGKEQYF

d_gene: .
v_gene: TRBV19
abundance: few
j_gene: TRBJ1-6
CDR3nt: TGTGCCAGTGGGGCGGGGGGCCCTCCGTGGCCCCTCCACTTT
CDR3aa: CASGAGGPPWPLHF

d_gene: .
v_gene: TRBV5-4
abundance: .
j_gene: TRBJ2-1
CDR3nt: TGTGCCAGCAGGGGGGCAGGAAATGAGCAGTTCTTC
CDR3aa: CASRGAGNEQFF

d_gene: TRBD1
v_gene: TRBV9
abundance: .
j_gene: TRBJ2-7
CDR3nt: TGTGCCAGCAGCTCTACGGCCGGGACAGGGTCCTACGAGCAGTACTTC
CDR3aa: CASSSTAGTGSYEQYF

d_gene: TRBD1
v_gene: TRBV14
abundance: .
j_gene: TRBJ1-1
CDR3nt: TGTGCCAGCAGCCCACAGGGGCAAACTGAAGCTTTCTTT
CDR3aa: CASSPQGQTEAFF

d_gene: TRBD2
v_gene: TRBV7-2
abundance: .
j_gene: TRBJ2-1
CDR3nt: TGTGCCAGCAGCTTAGCGTTGACTAGCGGGGGGGCTAATGAGCAGTTCTTC
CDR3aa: CASSLALTSGGANEQFF

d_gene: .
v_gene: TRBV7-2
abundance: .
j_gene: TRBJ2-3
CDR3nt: TGTGCCAGCAGCTTACAGAGCGCCGCCCCCCCGGATACGCAGTATTTT
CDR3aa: CASSLQSAAPPDTQYF

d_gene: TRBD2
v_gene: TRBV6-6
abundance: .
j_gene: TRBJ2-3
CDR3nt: TGTGCCAGTATAGCGGGGGGGCCGGAGGATACGCAGTATTTT
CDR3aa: CASIAGGPEDTQYF

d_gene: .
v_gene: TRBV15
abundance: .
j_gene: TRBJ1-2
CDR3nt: TGTGCCACCAGCAGAGATCGGGGATATGGCTACACCTTC
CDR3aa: CATSRDRGYGYTF

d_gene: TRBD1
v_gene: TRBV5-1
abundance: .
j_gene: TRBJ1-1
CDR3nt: TGCGCCAGCAGCCGCGACAGGGTAACTGAAGCTTTCTTT
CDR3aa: CASSRDRVTEAFF

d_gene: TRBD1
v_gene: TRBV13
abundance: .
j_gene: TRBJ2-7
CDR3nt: TGTGCCAGCAGCCCTCCCTTTGGGGGCAGGGGGCATGAGCAGTACTTC
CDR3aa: CASSPPFGGRGHEQYF

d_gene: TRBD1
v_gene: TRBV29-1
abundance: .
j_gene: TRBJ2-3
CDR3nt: TGCAGCGTTGAAGGTGGGGACAGGGCCACAGATACGCAGTATTTT
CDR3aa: CSVEGGDRATDTQYF

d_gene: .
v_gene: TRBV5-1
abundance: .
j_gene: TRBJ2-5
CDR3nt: TGCGCCAGCAGCTTGGGATTAGCCGCACAAGAGACCCAGTACTTC
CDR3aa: CASSLGLAAQETQYF

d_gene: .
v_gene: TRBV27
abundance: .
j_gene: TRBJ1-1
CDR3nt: TGTGCCAGCAGTTTAGGGCAGCCTAACACTGAAGCTTTCTTT
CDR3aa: CASSLGQPNTEAFF

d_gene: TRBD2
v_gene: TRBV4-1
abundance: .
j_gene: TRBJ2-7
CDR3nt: TGCGCCAGCAGCCCCACGGGCGGGAGCTCCTACGAGCAGTACTTC
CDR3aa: CASSPTGGSSYEQYF

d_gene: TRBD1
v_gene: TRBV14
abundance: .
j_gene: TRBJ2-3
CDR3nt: TGTGCCAGCAGCCGAGGACAGGGGACAGATACGCAGTATTTT
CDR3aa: CASSRGQGTDTQYF

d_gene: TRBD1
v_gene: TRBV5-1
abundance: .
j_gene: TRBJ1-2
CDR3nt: TGCGCCAGCAGCTTGGGGACAGGATCTAACTATGGCTACACCTTC
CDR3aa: CASSLGTGSNYGYTF

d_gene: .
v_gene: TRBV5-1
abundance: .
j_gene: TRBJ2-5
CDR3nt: TGCGCCAGCATGGCGGGACCAACGGAGACCCAGTACTTC
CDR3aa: CASMAGPTETQYF

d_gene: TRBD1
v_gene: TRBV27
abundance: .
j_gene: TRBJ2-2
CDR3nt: TGTGCCAGCAGTTTATCGGGGGACAGGGTGAACACCGGGGAGCTGTTTTTT
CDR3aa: CASSLSGDRVNTGELFF

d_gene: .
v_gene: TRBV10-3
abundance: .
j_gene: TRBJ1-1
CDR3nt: TGTGCCACCGGGGAGAACACTGAAGCTTTCTTT
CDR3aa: CATGENTEAFF

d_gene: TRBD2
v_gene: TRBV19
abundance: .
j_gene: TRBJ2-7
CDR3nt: TGTGCCAGTAGTAGAATAACTAGCGGGGCTTACGAGCAGTACTTC
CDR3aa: CASSRITSGAYEQYF

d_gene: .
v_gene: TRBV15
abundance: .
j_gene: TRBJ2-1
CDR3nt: TGTGCCACCAGCAGAGATGGGCGTCCTTCCTACAATGAGCAGTTCTTC
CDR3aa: CATSRDGRPSYNEQFF

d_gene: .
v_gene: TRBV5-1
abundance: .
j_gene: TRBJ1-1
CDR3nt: TGCGCCAGCAGCTTGGCCCCGACAGGAGTTAACACTGAAGCTTTCTTT
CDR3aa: CASSLAPTGVNTEAFF

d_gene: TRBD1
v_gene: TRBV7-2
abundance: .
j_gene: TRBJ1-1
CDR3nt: TGTGCCAGCAGCGCCCGACAGGGGGCGAAGACTGAAGCTTTCTTT
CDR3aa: CASSARQGAKTEAFF

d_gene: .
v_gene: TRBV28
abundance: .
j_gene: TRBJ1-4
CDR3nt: TGTGCCAGCAGTCCTCAGACGGAGCAAAATGAAAAACTGTTTTTT
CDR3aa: CASSPQTEQNEKLFF

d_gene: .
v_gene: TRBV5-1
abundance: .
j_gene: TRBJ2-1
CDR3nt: TGCGCCAGCAGCGCCGGGACAACCGGTGGCCACTACAATGAGCAGTTCTTC
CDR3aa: CASSAGTTGGHYNEQFF

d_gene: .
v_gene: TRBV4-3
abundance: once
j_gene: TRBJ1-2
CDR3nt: TGCGCCAGCAGCCAAGATAACTACTATGGCTACACCTTC
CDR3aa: CASSQDNYYGYTF